This record looks at one TCR beta chain sequence and its context. What it binds is unknown. Libraries were prepared by immunoSEQ multiplex PCR; TCRdb keeps only in-frame clonotypes and omits some of them. The data contain 95,000 to 110,000 clones, 75% to 85% of them seen just once; the ten biggest clones take up approximately 0.93%. This entry belongs to a study of T cell clones after liver transplantation. Study in general: TCRbeta sequencing after a pre-transplant mixed lymphocyte reaction identified graft-donor-reactive clones, later tracked in post-transplant blood. Draws occurred before transplant, before withdrawal, and after complete or failed withdrawal. The study, taken as a whole, reports: Migration into the graft, not deletion, may explain lost graft donor-reactive T cells.

The sample was CD4+ T cells from blood, taken before liver transplant. The TCR comes from a human donor who received a liver transplant.

The CDR3 loop is CASNLQGAGYGYTF. CDR3 nucleotide sequence: TGCGCCAGCAACCTACAGGGGGCAGGGTATGGCTACACCTTC. The chain has TRBV5-1 and TRBJ1-2; 9 bases line up with TRBD1. Germline V gives CDR1 SGHRS, CDR2 YFSETQ. J lost 5 bases, V lost 6 bases, and 8 bases had no gene match. The CDR3 runs to 14 residues.